The subject of this entry is one T cell receptor (beta chain). Antigen specificity is unknown. These data are taken from a study of identical twins. Findings of the study overall: Twin-shared out-of-frame alpha sequences showed excess low generation probability. These conclusions were based on statistical analysis (cross-sectional, not following the same donors). Less excess twin sharing appeared in beta out-of-frame sequences.

The cDNA had a unique molecular identifier and a template-switch universal primer site. TCRdb recomputed calls from the 5' RACE reads with MiXCR, one row per CDR3 protein. There are around 1.7 million distinct CDR3 sequences in the sample; around a third occur only once, and 0.27% lies in the top ten. V shed 3 bases and J shed 3 bases, with 9 bases lying between them. This CDR3 has 15 amino acids. The germline gives CDR1 KGHSH, CDR2 LQKENI. The V and J genes are TRBV18 and TRBJ1-6; D may be TRBD1 (5 bases). This sequence was found in a newborn girl in good health. The specimen sequenced was cord blood. CDR3 DNA sequence: TGTGCCAGCTCACCGGGACTGCTCTATAATTCACCCCTCCACTTT. It translates to CASSPGLLYNSPLHF.